This T cell receptor beta chain was recovered during a study of T cells in Graves' hyperthyroidism and ophthalmopathy. CDR3 length: 16 residues. V gave up 4 bases and J gave up 4 bases, with 18 bases separating them. Germline values: CDR1 MNHNS, CDR2 SASEGT. Uncontrolled infection, other autoimmune disease, pregnancy or lactation barred patients from enrollment. Using more than 8 ml of fresh peripheral blood, PBMCs were prepared. This clonotype has at least ten counts. No antigen is known for it. Study findings and constraints: A median about 7 months before onset, the model predicted ophthalmopathy. Ophthalmopathy and stable hyperthyroidism were separated by a 13 V-J model.

RNA transcripts gave rise to amplified TCR beta CDR3 regions. Primed by the HTBI set, a first-round RT-PCR was run on the TCR CDR3. TCRdb fed the multiplex PCR reads into MiXCR, producing one record per CDR3 protein. This table holds fewer than 500,000 distinct CDR3 sequences, about 14% found once. The sequenced sample was blood. The sequence derives from a woman in her 30s with Graves' ophthalmopathy. The V and J genes are TRBV6-1 and TRBJ2-3; weak D call: TRBD2 (7 bases). CDR3 DNA: TGTGCCAGCAGTGGAGGGGGGGGGGTTGAGGCAGATACGCAGTATTTT. This gives the protein CASSGGGGVEADTQYF.